The T cell receptor (beta chain) under discussion was sequenced for a study of T-cell reconstitution after alpha-beta-depleted transplantation in children. The V segment lost 1 base and the J segment 1 base; nucleotides outside the gene matches: 3. The CDR3 is made up of 16 amino acids. The germline V gene has CDR1 LGHNA and CDR2 YNFKEQ. At least ten counts were recorded for this clonotype. Researchers prepared the TCRbeta library using unique molecular identifiers, the study reports. Via MiXCR, TCRdb re-called the PCR reads, giving one row per CDR3 protein. The sample records around 370,000 distinct CDR3 sequences, 10% to 13% being singletons.

The material sequenced was PBMCs from the stem cell graft donor, taken from the stem cell graft. The chain recombines TRBV4-2 with TRBJ2-3, with TRBD2 matching 9 bases. This clonotype was sampled from a human donor who donated a stem cell graft to a child with acute lymphoblastic leukemia. The CDR3 nucleotides are TGTGCCAGCAGCCAAGGTCGGACTAGCGGCACAGATACGCAGTATTTT. It specifies CASSQGRTSGTDTQYF.